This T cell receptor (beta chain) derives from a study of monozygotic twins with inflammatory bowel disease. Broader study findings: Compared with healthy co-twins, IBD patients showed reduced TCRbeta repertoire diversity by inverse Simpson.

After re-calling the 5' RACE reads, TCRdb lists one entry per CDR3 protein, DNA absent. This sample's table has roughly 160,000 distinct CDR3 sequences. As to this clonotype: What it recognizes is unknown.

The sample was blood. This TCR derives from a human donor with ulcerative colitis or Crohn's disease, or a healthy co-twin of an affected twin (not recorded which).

The CDR3: CSALGLGGETQYF. The gene calls are TRBV20-1 and TRBJ2-5; the D call from TCRdb, TRBD2, cannot be confirmed without DNA. Germline CDR1 DFQATT, CDR2 SNEGSKA (reference sequence). CDR3 size: 13 residues.